Here is one T cell receptor beta chain with its context. V gave up 3 bases and J gave up 3 bases, with 8 bases separating them. The length of the CDR3 is 13 residues. The germline V gene encodes CDR1 SGHVS and CDR2 FNYEAQ. The source of the sample is a study of tumor-infiltrating lymphocytes in oesophageal squamous cell carcinoma. TCRdb used MiXCR to reprocess the PCR reads, holding one entry per CDR3 protein. The repertoire has about 17,000 distinct CDR3 sequences, less than 50% of them found once; the top ten carry under 55%. The rearrangement uses TRBV7-6 and TRBJ1-2, with D perhaps TRBD1 (6 bases). The sequencing sample was made of normal esophageal tissue next to the tumor. The TCR originated in a female donor with esophageal squamous cell carcinoma. The CDR3 protein is CASSFSGDYGYTF. DNA for the CDR3: TGTGCCAGCAGCTTTTCAGGGGACTATGGCTACACCTTC.